These T cell receptor beta chains were read from a single sample in a study of blood T cell repertoires in COVID-19. Here immunoSEQ multiplex PCR was the method, and the copy in TCRdb shows in-frame clones only, minus some. Among roughly 290,000 clones, about nine tenths were seen once, and the ten largest hold approximately 1.5%. Sequenced input: PBMCs or T cells enriched from blood (not recorded which). These receptors all come from a woman in her thirties or forties who had recovered from COVID-19. The CDR3 runs from the conserved cysteine through the conserved F or W. A D gene is named only where the DNA matches it firmly. Size values are once, few and many counts, or a class for expanded clones, and some rows have none.

length	D	size	V	J	DNA	CDR3
14	TRBD1	.	TRBV7-9	TRBJ1-2	TGTGCCAGCAGCGCATGGTCACAGGGGTATGGCTACACCTTC	CASSAWSQGYGYTF
11	.	.	TRBV12-3/TRBV12-4	TRBJ2-1	TGTGCCAGTTACTCGCCCAATGAGCAGTTCTTC	CASYSPNEQFF
15	.	.	TRBV9	TRBJ2-7	TGTGCCAGCAGCGTAGATTGGCGGGGAACCTACGAGCAGTACTTC	CASSVDWRGTYEQYF
14	TRBD2	.	TRBV4-3	TRBJ2-1	TGCGCCAGCAGCTGGAGCGGGAGCTACAATGAGCAGTTCTTC	CASSWSGSYNEQFF
13	.	once	TRBV12-3/TRBV12-4	TRBJ1-2	TGTGCCAGCAGTTTACAGGGGCTCGATGGCTACACCTTC	CASSLQGLDGYTF
14	.	.	TRBV6-2/TRBV6-3	TRBJ1-2	TGTGCCAGCAACCCGACAGGCAGGTCAGATGGCTACACCTTC	CASNPTGRSDGYTF
14	.	.	TRBV19	TRBJ1-2	TGTGCCAGTAGTGGAAGGAGGGGAAACTATGGCTACACCTTC	CASSGRRGNYGYTF
13	.	.	TRBV4-3	TRBJ1-3	TGCGCCAGCAGCCGGGCTGGTGCAAACACCATATATTTT	CASSRAGANTIYF
14	.	.	TRBV7-2	TRBJ1-4	TGTGCCAGCAGCTCCCGGGAAATGGGGGAAAAACTGTTTTTT	CASSSREMGEKLFF
16	.	once	TRBV7-2	TRBJ2-1	TGTGCCAGCAGACCCCCCGGGAAGAGTGCCTACAATGAGCAGTTCTTC	CASRPPGKSAYNEQFF
13	.	.	TRBV28	TRBJ2-7	TGTGCCAGCAGTGACACCCAGGGCTACGAGCAGTACTTC	CASSDTQGYEQYF
15	.	.	TRBV2	TRBJ1-5	TGTGCCAGCAGCCGTAGAGAATATAGCAATCAGCCCCAGCATTTT	CASSRREYSNQPQHF
16	.	.	TRBV6-1	TRBJ2-2	TGTGCCAGCAGTGGATGGAGCTATCGGGGCACCGGGGAGCTGTTTTTT	CASSGWSYRGTGELFF
17	.	.	TRBV5-1	TRBJ2-2	TGCGCCAGCAGCCCGAGCAGGGGCTCTACGAACACCGGGGAGCTGTTTTTT	CASSPSRGSTNTGELFF
12	.	.	TRBV2	TRBJ2-7	TGTGCCAGCAGCAGACAGCTCTACGAGCAGTACTTC	CASSRQLYEQYF
14	.	.	TRBV18	TRBJ1-2	TGTGCCAGCTCACCAATCCCCGACTCTAACGGCTACACCTTC	CASSPIPDSNGYTF
15	TRBD1	.	TRBV24-1	TRBJ2-5	TGTGCCACCAGTGATTCACAGGGGGTTCAAGAGACCCAGTACTTC	CATSDSQGVQETQYF
15	.	.	TRBV3-1/TRBV3-2	TRBJ2-7	TGTGCCAGCAGCCAAGGGCTGAGCGCCTCCTACGAGCAGTACTTC	CASSQGLSASYEQYF
14	.	once	TRBV7-2	TRBJ1-6	TGTGCCAGCAGCCGGATGAGGGAGAATTCACCCCTCCACTTT	CASSRMRENSPLHF
15	.	.	TRBV7-9	TRBJ2-5	TGTGCCAGCAGCCCAGCCGGGGGGCAATGGGAGACCCAGTACTTC	CASSPAGGQWETQYF
17	.	few	TRBV19	TRBJ1-2	TGTGCCAGTAGTCGCGGCGGGGGGTCCGGCGCCAACTATGGCTACACCTTC	CASSRGGGSGANYGYTF
12	.	.	TRBV7-9	TRBJ1-2	TGTGCCAGCAGCTTCGGGGGCTATGGCTACACCTTC	CASSFGGYGYTF
19	.	.	TRBV11-3	TRBJ2-1	TGTGCCAGCAGCTCTCAGGGGGCTTCGGGTAGCGGGAGTATCAATGAGCAGTTCTTC	CASSSQGASGSGSINEQFF
15	.	.	TRBV9	TRBJ2-7	TGTGCCAGCAGCGTAGCTGCTAGTCGCTCCTACGAGCAGTACTTC	CASSVAASRSYEQYF
12	.	.	TRBV6-5	TRBJ1-6	TGTGCCAGCGGTTTCAAGGGGTCACCCCTCCACTTT	CASGFKGSPLHF
16	TRBD1	.	TRBV5-1	TRBJ2-5	TGCGCCAGCAGCCCGTTTATGGGACAGGGGGGGGAGACCCAGTACTTC	CASSPFMGQGGETQYF
16	.	.	TRBV5-1	TRBJ2-3	TGCGCCAGCAGCTTGGTCAGCGGTACTAGCACAGATACGCAGTATTTT	CASSLVSGTSTDTQYF
17	.	.	TRBV18	TRBJ2-2	TGTGCCAGCTCAGGCCGCACAGGGATCGGGGACACCGGGGAGCTGTTTTTT	CASSGRTGIGDTGELFF
14	.	once	TRBV19	TRBJ1-1	TGTGCCGTTGGGGGCGGGGGGGAGGTCACTGAAGCTTTCTTT	CAVGGGGEVTEAFF
16	TRBD1	few	TRBV24-1	TRBJ1-4	TGTGCCACCAGTGATTTTCCGACAGGGGGAGATGAAAAACTGTTTTTT	CATSDFPTGGDEKLFF
13	.	.	TRBV11-2	TRBJ2-7	TGTGCCAGCAGCTTAGATCCTTACTACGAGCAGTACTTC	CASSLDPYYEQYF
16	.	.	TRBV7-9	TRBJ1-2	TGTGCCAGCAGCTTAGAGGGACATCAGGAAGGTCTTGGCTACACCTTC	CASSLEGHQEGLGYTF
17	.	.	TRBV7-2	TRBJ1-4	TGTGCCAGCAGCTTAAATCTTCTCCCGCAGGGCGGTGAAAAACTGTTTTTT	CASSLNLLPQGGEKLFF
15	.	once	TRBV7-3	TRBJ2-6	TGTGCCAGCAGCCAAGGGGGCTCTGGGGCCAACGTCCTGACTTTC	CASSQGGSGANVLTF
15	.	.	TRBV28	TRBJ1-6	TGTGCCAGCACCCCGACGGGTTGGGGCAATTCACCCCTCCACTTT	CASTPTGWGNSPLHF
17	TRBD1	few	TRBV18	TRBJ1-3	TGTGCCAGCTCAACCTCCCCGACAGGGGCAACTGGAAACACCATATATTTT	CASSTSPTGATGNTIYF
15	.	.	TRBV5-4	TRBJ2-7	TGTGCCAGCAGCTTGTATCGACAGGCGACCTACGAGCAGTACTTC	CASSLYRQATYEQYF
18	.	.	TRBV6-4	TRBJ1-5	TGTGCCAGCAGTGGACGTCGGCAGGGGTCGAATGGCAATCAGCCCCAGCATTTT	CASSGRRQGSNGNQPQHF
14	TRBD1	.	TRBV5-1	TRBJ2-5	TGCGCCAGCAGCCTCGGGACAGGCGCCGAGACCCAGTACTTC	CASSLGTGAETQYF
17	TRBD1	.	TRBV5-6	TRBJ1-6	TGTGCCAGCAGCTTGAGGACCTTAGGGACAGGGAGTTCACCCCTCCACTTT	CASSLRTLGTGSSPLHF
12	.	.	TRBV12-3/TRBV12-4	TRBJ2-2	TGTGCCAGCAGTTTAACGGCCGGGGAGCTGTTTTTT	CASSLTAGELFF
16	.	few	TRBV4-1	TRBJ2-5	TGCGCCAGCAGCCAAGTCGGGCCAGGGGCACAAGAGACCCAGTACTTC	CASSQVGPGAQETQYF
20	TRBD1	.	TRBV24-1	TRBJ1-1	TGTGCCACCAGCGTTCTGGAAACTTCAAAGAGGGGACAGGCGAACACTGAAGCTTTCTTT	CATSVLETSKRGQANTEAFF
14	.	.	TRBV5-1	TRBJ2-1	TGCGCCAGCAGCCCAGACAGGCAGTACAATGAGCAGTTCTTC	CASSPDRQYNEQFF
15	.	.	TRBV30	TRBJ1-6	TGTGCCTGGACGACGCTCGGGCAGGGAAATTCACCCCTCCACTTT	CAWTTLGQGNSPLHF
18	TRBD1	once	TRBV4-2	TRBJ1-1	TGTGCCAGCAGCCTAGAGCCGTGGACAGGGGGGTTGTTAACTGAAGCTTTCTTT	CASSLEPWTGGLLTEAFF
15	.	.	TRBV3-1/TRBV3-2	TRBJ1-1	TGTGCCAGCAGCCAAGAAGCCCTAACGGTAACTGAAGCTTTCTTT	CASSQEALTVTEAFF
17	TRBD1	.	TRBV28	TRBJ1-2	TGTGCCAGCAGTTTATCCCTGGGGACAGGGCAGAACTATGGCTACACCTTC	CASSLSLGTGQNYGYTF
14	.	.	TRBV11-3	TRBJ2-6	TGTGCCAGCAGCTCCCGCTCTGGGGCCAACGTCCTGACTTTC	CASSSRSGANVLTF
15	TRBD1	.	TRBV5-1	TRBJ2-7	TGCGCCAGCAGCTCCAGGACAGGTTCCCCCCAGGAGCAGTACTTC	CASSSRTGSPQEQYF